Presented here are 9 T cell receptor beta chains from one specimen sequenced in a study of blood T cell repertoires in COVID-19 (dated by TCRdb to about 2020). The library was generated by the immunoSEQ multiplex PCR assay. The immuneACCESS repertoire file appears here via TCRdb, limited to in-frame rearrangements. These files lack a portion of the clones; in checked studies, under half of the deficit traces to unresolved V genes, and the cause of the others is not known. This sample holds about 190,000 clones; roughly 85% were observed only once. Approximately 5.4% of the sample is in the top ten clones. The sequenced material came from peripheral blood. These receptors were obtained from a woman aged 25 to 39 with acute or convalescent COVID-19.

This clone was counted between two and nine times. CDR3 loop: CASSFLEGEAFF. CDR3 DNA sequence: TGTGCCAGCAGTTTTCTGGAGGGTGAAGCTTTCTTT. This chain connects TRBV28 to TRBJ1-1; D unresolved. This CDR3 contains 12 residues. V was trimmed by 3 bases and J by 7 bases, leaving 9 bases between them. The germline V gene has CDR1 MDHEN and CDR2 SYDVKM.

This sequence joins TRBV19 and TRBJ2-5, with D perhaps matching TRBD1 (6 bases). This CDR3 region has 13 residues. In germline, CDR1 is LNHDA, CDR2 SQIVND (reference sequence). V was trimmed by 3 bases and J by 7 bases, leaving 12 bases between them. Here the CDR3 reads CASSITGHPTQYF. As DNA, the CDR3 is TGTGCCAGTAGTATTACGGGACACCCGACCCAGTACTTC.

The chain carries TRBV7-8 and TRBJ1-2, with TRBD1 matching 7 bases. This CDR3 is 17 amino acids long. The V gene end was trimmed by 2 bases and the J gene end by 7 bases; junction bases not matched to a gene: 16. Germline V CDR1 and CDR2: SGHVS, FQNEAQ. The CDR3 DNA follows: TGTGCCAGCAGCTTATTGTCAGGAAGACAGGGAGGTGGTGGCTACACCTTC. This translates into CASSLLSGRQGGGGYTF.

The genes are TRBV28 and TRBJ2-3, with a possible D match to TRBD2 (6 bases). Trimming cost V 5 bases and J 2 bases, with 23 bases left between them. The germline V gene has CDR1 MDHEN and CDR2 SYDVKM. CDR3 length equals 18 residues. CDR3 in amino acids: CASSTRLSGPLNTDTQYF. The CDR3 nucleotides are TGTGCCAGCAGTACCCGACTCAGCGGGCCCTTAAACACAGATACGCAGTATTTT.

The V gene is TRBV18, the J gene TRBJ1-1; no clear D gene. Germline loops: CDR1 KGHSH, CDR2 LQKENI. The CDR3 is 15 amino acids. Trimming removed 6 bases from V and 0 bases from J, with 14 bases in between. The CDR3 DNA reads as TGTGCCAGCTCGACCTCAGGCAGACTGAACACTGAAGCTTTCTTT. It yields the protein CASSTSGRLNTEAFF.

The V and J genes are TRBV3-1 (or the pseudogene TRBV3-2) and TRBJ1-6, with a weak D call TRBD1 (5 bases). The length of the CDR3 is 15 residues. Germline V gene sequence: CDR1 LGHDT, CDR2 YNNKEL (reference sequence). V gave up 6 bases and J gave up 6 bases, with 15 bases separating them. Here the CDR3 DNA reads TGTGCCAGCAGTGCCGCTCGGGGGGGTAATTCACCCCTCCACTTT. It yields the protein CASSAARGGNSPLHF.

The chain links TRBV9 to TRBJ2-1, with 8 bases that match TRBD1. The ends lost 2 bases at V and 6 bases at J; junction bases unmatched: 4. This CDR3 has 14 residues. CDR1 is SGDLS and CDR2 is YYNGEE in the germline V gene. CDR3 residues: CASSVGGQANEQFF. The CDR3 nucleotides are TGTGCCAGCAGCGTGGGGGGACAGGCCAATGAGCAGTTCTTC.

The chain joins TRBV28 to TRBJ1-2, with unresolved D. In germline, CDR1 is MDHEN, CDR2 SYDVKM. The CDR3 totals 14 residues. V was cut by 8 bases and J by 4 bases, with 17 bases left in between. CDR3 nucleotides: TGTGCCAGCCATACAGTTGTACCGCGCTATGGCTACACCTTC. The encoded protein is CASHTVVPRYGYTF.

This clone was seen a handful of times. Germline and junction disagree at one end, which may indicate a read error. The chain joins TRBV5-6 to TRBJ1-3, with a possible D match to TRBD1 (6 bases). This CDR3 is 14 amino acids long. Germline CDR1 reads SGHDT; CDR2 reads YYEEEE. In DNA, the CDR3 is TGTGCCAGCAGCTTGCAGGGCTACAGGGAATTGGGAGTCTTT. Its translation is CASSLQGYRELGVF.